Listed here are 10 T cell receptor beta chains from one sample, sequenced in a study of CD4+ T cells in melanoma. Sequencing was performed with immunoSEQ multiplex PCR; in TCRdb, only in-frame clones are kept and a portion is missing. Here the sample spans roughly 50,000 clones, approximately 89% being singletons. The sample taken for sequencing was peripheral blood. The source is a human donor with melanoma.

The V call is TRBV5-4, the J call TRBJ2-3; D remains unclear. V was pared by 4 bases and J by 6 bases, with 18 bases between. The CDR3 is 15 residues long. Per germline, CDR1 SGHNT and CDR2 YYREEE (reference sequence). This CDR3 is CASSPFLENPDTQYF. In DNA, the CDR3 is TGTGCCAGCAGCCCATTCCTAGAAAACCCCGATACGCAGTATTTT. Based on the CDR3 plus reference TRBV5-4 and TRBJ2-3, the full variable domain is ETGVTQSPTHLIKTRGQQVTLRCSSQSGHNTVSWYQQALGQGPQFIFQYYREEENGRGNFPPRFSGLQFPNYSSELNVNALELDDSALYLCASSPFLENPDTQYFGPGTRLTVL.

The rearrangement links TRBV4-3 to TRBJ1-4; D gene uncertain. Trimming stripped 2 bases from V and 8 bases from J, with 12 bases between. This CDR3 contains 14 residues. Per germline, CDR1 LGHNA and CDR2 YSLEER. The CDR3: CASSQTSGGEKLFF. CDR3 sequence (DNA): TGCGCCAGCAGCCAAACCTCAGGAGGGGAAAAACTGTTTTTT.

The chain employs TRBV7-8 and TRBJ2-7, with 8 bases that match TRBD1. Germline V gene lookup returns CDR1 SGHVS and CDR2 FQNEAQ. Trimming removed 1 base from V and 3 bases from J; junction bases left unmatched: 14. The CDR3 extends over 18 amino acids. CDR3 residues: CASSLDTGGSIKFYEQYF. The CDR3 coding sequence is TGTGCCAGCAGCTTAGACACAGGGGGTTCGATTAAGTTCTACGAGCAGTACTTC.

This clone appeared a single time. The J gene is TRBJ2-7, the V gene TRBV6-1; weak D call: TRBD2 (5 bases). The CDR3 is 13 amino acids. Between the trimmed V and J ends, which lost 1 base and 6 bases, there was a span of 10 bases. Germline V gene data show CDR1 as MNHNS and CDR2 as SASEGT. The DNA of the CDR3 is TGTGCCAGCAGTGAAGTGGCAGGAGGCGAGCAGTACTTC. Its protein is CASSEVAGGEQYF.

This chain links TRBV30 with TRBJ1-5; 8 bases are shared with TRBD1. The V gene's germline CDR1 is GTSNPN and CDR2 SVGIG (reference sequence). The V gene end was trimmed by 6 bases and the J gene end by 9 bases; junction bases not matched to a gene: 13. CDR3 length equals 14 residues. DNA of the CDR3: TGTGCCTGCGGCGGACAGGGAGGAATTGGGCCCCAGCATTTT. Protein product: CACGGQGGIGPQHF.

V gene TRBV6-5 combines with J gene TRBJ2-1, with TRBD1 matching 10 bases. The V segment lost 5 bases and the J segment 8 bases; nucleotides outside the gene matches: 9. This CDR3 contains 15 residues. Germline CDR1 MNHEY, CDR2 SVGAGI. The CDR3: CASSGTGTGEHEQFF. CDR3 nucleotides: TGTGCCAGCAGTGGGACCGGGACAGGGGAGCATGAGCAGTTCTTC.

This clone was found once. The genes are TRBV28 and TRBJ2-7, with a possible D match to TRBD1 (5 bases). This CDR3 is built from 13 residues. Germline loops: CDR1 MDHEN, CDR2 SYDVKM. The ends were cut back, 7 bases at V and 4 bases at J, with 14 bases in the middle. CDR3 in amino acids: CASTPLAGYEQYF. As DNA, the CDR3 is TGTGCCAGCACCCCGTTGGCAGGGTACGAGCAGTACTTC.

The chain employs TRBV6-5 and TRBJ1-5; D remains ambiguous. The CDR3 consists of 14 residues. Germline values: CDR1 MNHEY, CDR2 SVGAGI. Trimming stripped 2 bases from V and 4 bases from J, with 9 bases between. The DNA of the CDR3 is TGTGCCAGCAGTTACAGGGAAGGGAATCAGCCCCAGCATTTT. The encoded protein is CASSYREGNQPQHF.

This chain uses TRBV18 with TRBJ2-3; D unclear. The V end was cut by 0 bases, the J end by 1 base, with 8 bases between. Germline CDR1 and CDR2: KGHSH and LQKENI. The CDR3 contains 15 residues. The CDR3 here is CASSPPEDGTDTQYF. The CDR3 nucleotides read TGTGCCAGCTCACCACCAGAGGACGGCACAGATACGCAGTATTTT.

J is TRBJ1-1 and V is TRBV28; 7 bases line up with TRBD1. The CDR3 is 17 residues long. V was clipped by 7 bases and J by 11 bases; unmatched bases: 25. Germline assignment: CDR1 MDHEN and CDR2 SYDVKM. Here the CDR3 DNA reads TGTGCCAGCATTGGTAGCGTCGGGAAAGGGGACAGCGTACATGCTTTCTTT. Translating it yields CASIGSVGKGDSVHAFF. The whole variable domain, remainder taken from reference TRBV28 and TRBJ1-1, is DVKVTQSSRYLVKRTGEKVFLECVQDMDHENMFWYRQDPGLGLRLIYFSYDVKMKEKGDIPEGYSVSREKKERFSLILESASTNQTSMYLCASIGSVGKGDSVHAFFGQGTRLTVV.